The 32 T cell receptor beta chains below were found in one sample sequenced in a study of cytomegalovirus exposure and HLA in healthy donors. The PCR was carried out with 60 Vbeta primers and 13 Jbeta primers. TCRdb keeps only in-frame clones here, not all; method: immunoSEQ multiplex PCR. The profile shows approximately 160,000 clones, 81% of them singletons. The source material was PBMCs. Receptor source: a woman younger than 30 in good health and CMV-seronegative.

The V gene is TRBV6-5, the J gene TRBJ1-2, with a weak D call TRBD1 (6 bases). The CDR3 totals 13 residues. With 5 bases removed from V and 6 bases from J, the gap between germline ends came to 13 bases. The germline CDR1 and CDR2 sequences are MNHEY and SVGAGI. The CDR3 is CASSLTGTHGYTF. DNA of the CDR3: TGTGCCAGCAGTCTAACAGGGACCCATGGCTACACCTTC.

The chain is built from TRBV1 and TRBJ1-1. TRBV1 is tagged as a pseudogene. CDR3 length: 16 amino acids. The CDR3 nucleotides are TGCACCAGCAGCCAAGATGCCCCCCCGGGGAACACTGAAGCTTTCTTT. Translating gives CTSSQDAPPGNTEAFF.

This sequence joins TRBV29-1 and TRBJ1-1, with 7 nucleotides matching TRBD1. The CDR3 is 14 residues long. CDR1 is SQVTM and CDR2 is ANQGSEA in the germline V gene. V dropped 3 bases and J dropped 4; count of bases not matched to a gene: 8. The DNA for the CDR3 is TGCAGCGTTGATTCGGGACAGCTCGCCACTGAAGCTTTCTTT. Its translation is CSVDSGQLATEAFF.

The chain is built from TRBV7-3 and TRBJ2-1; 13 bases are a match to TRBD2. The CDR3 totals 18 residues. Germline CDR1 SGHTA, CDR2 FQGTGA. V shed 1 base, J shed 12 bases, and the junction held 15 bases outside the gene matches. In DNA form, the CDR3 reads TGTGCCAGCAGCTTAATTGGTCCCGATCGGACTAGCGGGAGAGGGCAGTTCTTC. Amino acid sequence: CASSLIGPDRTSGRGQFF.

The rearrangement links TRBV9 to TRBJ2-1; the D is unclear. V was shortened by 2 bases and J by 7 bases, with 16 bases between the two germline ends. Germline V gene sequence: CDR1 SGDLS, CDR2 YYNGEE. This CDR3 is built from 15 residues. As DNA, the CDR3 is TGTGCCAGCAGCGTTGCACCCACCGGAGTGAATGAGCAGTTCTTC. Residues: CASSVAPTGVNEQFF. The entire variable domain, with the rest obtained from reference TRBV9 and TRBJ2-1, is as follows: DSGVTQTPKHLITATGQRVTLRCSPRSGDLSVYWYQQSLDQGLQFLIQYYNGEERAKGNILERFSAQQFPDLHSELNLSSLELGDSALYFCASSVAPTGVNEQFFGPGTRLTVL.

The gene calls are TRBV5-4 and TRBJ1-1, with TRBD1 identical over 9 bases. CDR1 is SGHNT and CDR2 is YYREEE in the germline V gene (reference sequence). J gave up 3 bases and V 0 bases, and 3 bases lay outside the gene matches. This CDR3 contains 15 residues. CDR3 nucleotides: TGTGCCAGCAGCTTGGAATGGGACAGGGACACTGAAGCTTTCTTT. Encoded protein: CASSLEWDRDTEAFF.

This sequence joins TRBV27 and TRBJ1-2; tentative D call: TRBD1 (6 bases). The germline CDR1 and CDR2 sequences are MNHEY and SMNVEV (reference sequence). The CDR3 extends over 13 amino acids. Trimming removed 0 bases from V and 8 bases from J, with 10 bases in between. CDR3 nucleotide sequence: TGTGCCAGCAGTTTATCTAATGGGGGCGGCTACACCTTC. It codes for CASSLSNGGGYTF.

This chain links TRBV27 with TRBJ1-1; no reliable D call. V was pared by 4 bases and J by 3 bases, with 15 bases between. This CDR3 contains 15 residues. Germline CDR1 and CDR2: MNHEY and SMNVEV (reference sequence). The CDR3 sequence is CASSSTFRGYTEAFF. The CDR3 nucleotides read TGTGCCAGCAGTTCAACCTTCCGGGGATACACTGAAGCTTTCTTT.

CDR3 sequence reads: CASSSGGGGWTEAFF. For the CDR3, the DNA is TGTGCCAGCAGCTCCGGGGGCGGGGGTTGGACTGAAGCTTTCTTT. The chain has TRBV6-6 and TRBJ1-1; TRBD1 is a possible D gene (6 bases). Germline lookup yields CDR1 MNHNY and CDR2 SVGAGI (reference sequence). Trimming cost V 6 bases and J 5 bases, with 19 bases left between them. This CDR3 has 15 residues.

This chain links TRBV4-1 with TRBJ2-3, with 11 bases that match TRBD2. Germline assignment: CDR1 MGHRA and CDR2 YSYEKL. Trimming at V came to 4 bases and at J to 2 bases, leaving 8 bases not matched to a gene. CDR3 size: 17 residues. CDR3 DNA: TGCGCCAGCAGCCGAGCCCTAGCGGGGGGCGTCACAGATACGCAGTATTTT. Its translation: CASSRALAGGVTDTQYF.

The chain carries TRBV9 and TRBJ2-4, with a weak D call TRBD2 (6 bases). V lost 4 bases and J lost 6, with 11 bases in between. CDR1 is SGDLS and CDR2 is YYNGEE in the germline V gene. This CDR3 is built from 13 residues. CDR3 nucleotide sequence: TGTGCCAGCAGCCGGGGACTGTTAAACATTCAGTACTTC. The encoded protein is CASSRGLLNIQYF. The full variable domain, rest sourced from reference TRBV9 and TRBJ2-4, is DSGVTQTPKHLITATGQRVTLRCSPRSGDLSVYWYQQSLDQGLQFLIQYYNGEERAKGNILERFSAQQFPDLHSELNLSSLELGDSALYFCASSRGLLNIQYFGAGTRLSVL.

The CDR3 sequence is CASRYGQGAVEAFF. The CDR3 DNA is TGCGCCAGCAGATACGGACAGGGGGCCGTGGAAGCTTTCTTT. The chain is built from TRBV5-1 and TRBJ1-1, with 11 bases fitting TRBD1. V was clipped by 5 bases and J by 8 bases; unmatched bases: 8. CDR1 is SGHRS, CDR2 YFSETQ, per germline. The CDR3 consists of 14 residues.

The J gene is TRBJ1-2, the V gene TRBV5-1; D possibly corresponds to TRBD1 (6 bases). V shed 4 bases and J shed 8 bases, with 18 bases lying between them. Germline loops: CDR1 SGHRS, CDR2 YFSETQ. This CDR3 is 14 amino acids long. The CDR3 DNA is TGCGCCAGCAGCCCCGGGGACCGGCAGGGGGGCTACACCTTC. Translated: CASSPGDRQGGYTF.

This clone was seen ten or more times. This chain connects TRBV25-1 to TRBJ1-4; the D gene is possibly TRBD1 (6 bases). The germline V gene encodes CDR1 MGHDK and CDR2 SYGVNS. The CDR3 runs to 16 residues. V was cut by 4 bases and J by 5 bases, with 17 bases left in between. For the CDR3, the DNA is TGTGCCAGCAGTGGGACGCCGACAGGTGAAAATGAAAAACTGTTTTTT. This codes for CASSGTPTGENEKLFF.

In its sample, this clone is medium-sized. The chain recombines TRBV5-4 with TRBJ2-7, with 10 bases identical to TRBD2. J gave up 5 bases and V 7 bases, and 15 bases lay outside the gene matches. This CDR3 spans 16 amino acids. CDR1 is SGHNT, CDR2 YYREEE, per germline (reference sequence). CDR3 DNA: TGTGCCAGCTCAAAGCCTATAGCGGGAGGTCCCAACGAGCAGTACTTC. Its translation: CASSKPIAGGPNEQYF.

This chain joins TRBV5-4 and TRBJ1-3; D is undetermined. Between the trimmed V and J ends, which lost 0 bases and 0 bases, there was a span of 16 bases. The germline gives CDR1 SGHNT, CDR2 YYREEE (reference sequence). The CDR3 covers 18 residues. The CDR3, as DNA: TGTGCCAGCAGCTTGGGCCCCCCCTTTGCGGACTCTGGAAACACCATATATTTT. Translation gives CASSLGPPFADSGNTIYF.

This rearrangement joins TRBV27 to TRBJ1-1, with D maybe TRBD1 (5 bases). The CDR3 has 13 residues. Germline V gene sequence: CDR1 MNHEY, CDR2 SMNVEV (reference sequence). V was pared by 4 bases and J by 6 bases, with 12 bases between. In nucleotides, the CDR3 is TGTGCCAGCAGTTACTTTTGGGGGGCTGAAGCTTTCTTT. Amino acids: CASSYFWGAEAFF.

In this sample, this clone turned up once. This chain connects TRBV5-4 to TRBJ1-3; 7 bases map to TRBD1. The CDR3 totals 17 residues. Looked up from germline, CDR1 is SGHNT and CDR2 is YYREEE (reference sequence). The V segment lost 4 bases and the J segment 0 bases; nucleotides outside the gene matches: 10. The CDR3 here is CASSRVSGQSSGNTIYF. The CDR3 DNA sequence: TGTGCCAGCAGCCGGGTCTCGGGACAGAGCTCTGGAAACACCATATATTTT.

This chain links TRBV2 with TRBJ2-1; D perhaps matches TRBD2 (7 bases). The CDR3 contains 18 residues. Per germline, CDR1 SNHLY and CDR2 FYNNEI. V lost 7 bases and J 7 bases, leaving 29 bases between the germline ends. CDR3 sequence: CASKDSLTSRTVANEQFF. The CDR3 DNA reads as TGTGCCAGCAAGGACAGTTTGACTAGCCGGACCGTCGCAAATGAGCAGTTCTTC.

V usage is TRBV4-2 and J usage is TRBJ1-1; the D gene is possibly TRBD1 (5 bases). The CDR3 consists of 15 residues. Germline V lookup: CDR1 LGHNA, CDR2 YNFKEQ. The V end was cut by 8 bases, the J end by 1 base, with 17 bases between. As DNA, the CDR3 is TGTGCCAGCTACAACACGGGGGGAGGGAACACTGAAGCTTTCTTT. It encodes CASYNTGGGNTEAFF.

The chain joins TRBV6-5 to TRBJ2-7, with 7 bases lining up with TRBD2. This CDR3 comprises 13 residues. Germline V gene lookup returns CDR1 MNHEY and CDR2 SVGAGI. The trim removed 5 bases at V and 5 bases at J, leaving 6 bases unmatched. The DNA for the CDR3 is TGTGCCAGCAGTAGCGGGGTCAGGCACGAGCAGTACTTC. As protein: CASSSGVRHEQYF.

With regard to this clone: Other DNA variants within this sample encode the same CDR3. The rearrangement joins TRBV13 to TRBJ2-7; 7 positions match TRBD1. The CDR3 covers 14 residues. Germline lookup yields CDR1 PRHDT and CDR2 FYEKMQ (reference sequence). V shed 3 bases and J 0 bases; nucleotides not matched to a gene: 2. The CDR3 bases are TGTGCCAGCAGCTTGCCAGGGGGCTCCTACGAGCAGTACTTC. Encoded protein: CASSLPGGSYEQYF.

The V and J genes are TRBV9 and TRBJ1-3; TRBD1 matches 7 bases. This CDR3 has 17 residues. CDR1 and CDR2 from the germline V gene are SGDLS and YYNGEE. V gave up 0 bases and J gave up 4 bases; unmatched junction bases: 10. CDR3 DNA sequence: TGTGCCAGCAGCGTAGACAGAGACAGGGTTCGGGGAAACACCATATATTTT. Translating gives CASSVDRDRVRGNTIYF.

This clone was seen a single time. The rearrangement joins TRBV29-1 to TRBJ2-7, with 10 bases identical to TRBD2. This CDR3 spans 14 amino acids. The ends lost 4 bases at V and 6 bases at J; junction bases unmatched: 9. Germline V gives CDR1 SQVTM, CDR2 ANQGSEA. CDR3 nucleotide sequence: TGCAGCGTTGCTCCTAGGCTAGCGGGAGTCGAGCAGTACTTC. Protein product: CSVAPRLAGVEQYF.

This chain links TRBV18 with TRBJ2-3, with D possibly TRBD2 on 6 matching bases. Germline lookup yields CDR1 KGHSH and CDR2 LQKENI. Trimming removed 2 bases from V and 2 bases from J, with 11 bases in between. The CDR3 spans 15 residues. CDR3 residues: CASSPWRGDTDTQYF. The CDR3 nucleotides read TGTGCCAGCTCACCATGGCGCGGGGACACAGATACGCAGTATTTT.

This clone was recorded once. The J gene is TRBJ1-2, the V gene TRBV2; D gene unclear. With 4 bases removed from V and 5 bases from J, the gap between germline ends came to 14 bases. This CDR3 has 14 residues. Germline assignment: CDR1 SNHLY and CDR2 FYNNEI. CDR3 DNA: TGTGCCAGCAGTGTTGATCGCGAGGGATATGGCTACACCTTC. Its translation: CASSVDREGYGYTF.

V and J are TRBV2 and TRBJ1-3, with a weak D call TRBD1 (5 bases). Germline CDR1 and CDR2: SNHLY and FYNNEI. Trimming shortened V by 8 bases and J by 9 bases, and 20 bases separated the two germline ends. The CDR3 spans 14 residues. The CDR3 spells CASGGDSLGGTIYF. For the CDR3, the DNA is TGTGCCAGCGGAGGTGACAGCCTGGGGGGCACCATATATTTT.

This clone was counted only a few times. This sequence joins TRBV11-2 and TRBJ2-2; 8 nucleotides align to TRBD1. Germline V lookup: CDR1 SGHAT, CDR2 FQNNGV. The V gene end was trimmed by 4 bases and the J gene end by 5 bases; junction bases not matched to a gene: 6. The CDR3 runs 15 residues. Written as DNA, the CDR3 is TGTGCCAGCAGCTCCGGACAGGGTTGGACCGGGGAGCTGTTTTTT. Protein sequence: CASSSGQGWTGELFF.

This chain joins TRBV6-1 and TRBJ1-1; a weak D match, TRBD1 (5 bases). The germline CDR1 and CDR2 sequences are MNHNS and SASEGT. This CDR3 comprises 13 residues. V shed 11 bases and J shed 4 bases, with 17 bases lying between them. CDR3 amino acids: CAQWGGIGTEAFF. The CDR3 region has the DNA TGTGCCCAGTGGGGGGGAATTGGCACTGAAGCTTTCTTT.

The chain couples TRBV6-1 to TRBJ2-3; D unresolved. Trimming stripped 2 bases from V and 6 bases from J, with 6 bases between. This CDR3 spans 12 amino acids. Germline V gene data show CDR1 as MNHNS and CDR2 as SASEGT. CDR3 in amino acids: CASSESRDTQYF. In DNA form, the CDR3 reads TGTGCCAGCAGTGAATCGAGGGATACGCAGTATTTT.

J is TRBJ1-5 and V is TRBV6-7; no firm D call. TRBV6-7 has ORF status, its function being uncertain. V was cut by 4 bases and J by 3 bases, with 13 bases left in between. The CDR3 loop spans 15 amino acids. The CDR3 loop is CASSSRSGYNQPQHF. In DNA form, the CDR3 reads TGTGCCAGCAGTTCTCGGAGCGGGTACAATCAGCCCCAGCATTTT.

The chain recombines TRBV28 with TRBJ1-1; D call uncertain. CDR3 size: 12 residues. The germline gives CDR1 MDHEN, CDR2 SYDVKM. The V gene lost 5 bases and the J gene lost 8 bases, with 12 bases spanning the gap. This chain's CDR3 is CASSPRGWEAFF. DNA of the CDR3: TGTGCCAGCAGTCCCCGCGGGTGGGAAGCTTTCTTT.